This T cell receptor (beta chain) was observed in a study of T cell responses to AZD1222 COVID-19 vaccine. To note about this clone: Its target is not known.

Trimming left V 0 bases short and J 1 base short, with 20 bases between. In germline, CDR1 is SGHDT, CDR2 YYEEEE. The length of the CDR3 is 19 residues. Whole-study findings and limits: Nearly half of spike-specific TCRs reportedly target variant regions that are unmutated in the B.1.351 and B.1.1.7 variants.

Generated by immunoSEQ multiplex PCR, the TCRdb table keeps only in-frame clones and is missing some. The sample includes 95,000 to 150,000 clones, 88% seen only once; the top ten take around 3.5%. The source is an adult in good health. Sequencing used peripheral blood, obtained on day 0 of AZD1222 vaccination. The chain recombines TRBV5-6 with TRBJ1-5; D gene ambiguous. Here the CDR3 reads CASSLATGSGWLSNQPQHF. The CDR3 DNA sequence: TGTGCCAGCAGCTTGGCCACGGGCTCGGGGTGGTTGAGCAATCAGCCCCAGCATTTT. The whole variable domain, remainder taken from reference TRBV5-6 and TRBJ1-5, is DAGVTQSPTHLIKTRGQQVTLRCSPKSGHDTVSWYQQALGQGPQFIFQYYEEEERQRGNFPDRFSGHQFPNYSSELNVNALLLGDSALYLCASSLATGSGWLSNQPQHFGDGTRLSIL.